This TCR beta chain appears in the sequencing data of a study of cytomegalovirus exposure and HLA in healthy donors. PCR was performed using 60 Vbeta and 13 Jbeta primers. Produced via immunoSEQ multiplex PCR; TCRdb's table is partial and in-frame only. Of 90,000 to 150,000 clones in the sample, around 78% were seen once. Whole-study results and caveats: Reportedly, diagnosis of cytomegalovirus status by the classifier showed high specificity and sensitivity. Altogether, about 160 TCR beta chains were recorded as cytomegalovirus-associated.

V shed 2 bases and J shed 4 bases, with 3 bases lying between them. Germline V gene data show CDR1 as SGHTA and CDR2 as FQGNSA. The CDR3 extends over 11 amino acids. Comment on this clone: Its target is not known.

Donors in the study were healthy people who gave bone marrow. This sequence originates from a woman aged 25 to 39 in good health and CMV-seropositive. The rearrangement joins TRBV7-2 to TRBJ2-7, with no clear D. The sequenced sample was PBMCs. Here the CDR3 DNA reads TGTGCCAGCAGCTTAATATACGAGCAGTACTTC. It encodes CASSLIYEQYF.